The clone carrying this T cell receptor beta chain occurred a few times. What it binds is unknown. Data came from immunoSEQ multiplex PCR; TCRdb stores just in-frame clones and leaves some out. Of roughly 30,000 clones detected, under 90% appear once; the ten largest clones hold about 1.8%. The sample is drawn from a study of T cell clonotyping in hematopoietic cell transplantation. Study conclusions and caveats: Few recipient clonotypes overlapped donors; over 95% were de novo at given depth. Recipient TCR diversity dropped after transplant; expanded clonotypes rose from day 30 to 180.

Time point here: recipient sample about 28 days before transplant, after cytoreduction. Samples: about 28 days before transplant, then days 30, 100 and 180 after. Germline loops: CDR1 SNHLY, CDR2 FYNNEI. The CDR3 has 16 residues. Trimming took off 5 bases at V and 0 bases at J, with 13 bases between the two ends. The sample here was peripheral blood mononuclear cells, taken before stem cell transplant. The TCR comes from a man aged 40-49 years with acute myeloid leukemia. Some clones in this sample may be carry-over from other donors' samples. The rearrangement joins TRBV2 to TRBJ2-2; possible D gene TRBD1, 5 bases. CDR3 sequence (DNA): TGTGCCAGCAGTCAGCAGGGCGGCGCGAACACCGGGGAGCTGTTTTTT. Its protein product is CASSQQGGANTGELFF.